This TCR beta chain was captured in a study of shared clonotypes between healthy human individuals. This clone has more than one count but fewer than ten. For sorted subsets, 200 ng DNA per replicate equaled about 27,000 T cell genomes. Assay: immunoSEQ multiplex PCR; the TCRdb copy retains only in-frame clones and omits some. In the table there are some 660,000 clones, about three quarters of which are singletons. Trimming took 1 base from V and 5 from J, leaving 14 bases between them. Per germline, CDR1 SGHDT and CDR2 YYEEEE. This CDR3 has 15 residues. The sequencing input was memory CD4+ T cells sorted from blood. The subset was: CD45RA-negative fraction. The rearrangement uses TRBV5-6 and TRBJ2-3; TRBD1 or TRBD2 may be the D gene (5 bases each). The TCR originated in a woman aged 25 to 39 in good health. The CDR3 DNA reads as TGTGCCAGCAGCTTGATCTGGGGCGAGGGAGATACGCAGTATTTT. Amino acids: CASSLIWGEGDTQYF.